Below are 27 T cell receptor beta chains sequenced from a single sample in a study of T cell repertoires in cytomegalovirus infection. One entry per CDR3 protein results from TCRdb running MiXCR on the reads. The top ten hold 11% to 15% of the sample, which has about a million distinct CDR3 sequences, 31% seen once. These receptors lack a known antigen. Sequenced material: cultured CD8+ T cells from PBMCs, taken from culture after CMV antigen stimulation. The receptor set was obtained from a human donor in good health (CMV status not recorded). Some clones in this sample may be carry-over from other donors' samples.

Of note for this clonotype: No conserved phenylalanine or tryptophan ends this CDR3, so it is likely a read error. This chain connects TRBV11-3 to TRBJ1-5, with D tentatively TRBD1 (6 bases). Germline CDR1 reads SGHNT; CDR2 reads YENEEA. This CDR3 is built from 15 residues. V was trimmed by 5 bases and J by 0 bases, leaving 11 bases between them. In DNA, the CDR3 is TGTGCCAGCAGCGACAGGAGATATAGCAATCAGCCCCAGCATTAT. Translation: CASSDRRYSNQPQHY.

DNA of the CDR3: TGCGCCAGCAGCCAAGATTCAGGGCTGTTTTCCGGGGAGCTGTTTTTT. It is translated as CASSQDSGLFSGELFF. The chain has TRBV4-3 and TRBJ2-2; D may be TRBD1 (5 bases). Looked up from germline, CDR1 is LGHNA and CDR2 is YSLEER. The CDR3 spans 16 residues. Trimming cost V 0 bases and J 6 bases, with 14 bases left between them.

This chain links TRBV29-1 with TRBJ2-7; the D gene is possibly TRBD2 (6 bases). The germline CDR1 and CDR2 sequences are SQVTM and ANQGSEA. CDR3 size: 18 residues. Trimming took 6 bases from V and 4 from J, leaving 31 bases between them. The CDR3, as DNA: TGCAGCGTCTTGACCCCACTACTCTCGACAGCGCGGGAATACGAGCAGTACTTC. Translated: CSVLTPLLSTAREYEQYF.

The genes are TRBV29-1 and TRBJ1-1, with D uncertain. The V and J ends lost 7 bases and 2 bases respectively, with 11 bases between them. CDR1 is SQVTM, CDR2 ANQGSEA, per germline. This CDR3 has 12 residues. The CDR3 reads CSARRGNTEAFF. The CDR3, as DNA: TGCAGCGCTAGACGGGGTAACACTGAAGCTTTCTTT.

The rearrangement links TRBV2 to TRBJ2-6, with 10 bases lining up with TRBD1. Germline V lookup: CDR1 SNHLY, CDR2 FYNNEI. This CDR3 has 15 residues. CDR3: CVRKTGGAGANVLTF. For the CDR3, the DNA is TGTGTCAGGAAGACAGGGGGCGCTGGGGCCAACGTCCTGACTTTC.

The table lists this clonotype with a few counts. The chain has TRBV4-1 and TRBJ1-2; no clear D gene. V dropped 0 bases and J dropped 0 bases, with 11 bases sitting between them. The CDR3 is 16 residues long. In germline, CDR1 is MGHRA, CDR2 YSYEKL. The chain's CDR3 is CASSQEFWNSNYGYTF. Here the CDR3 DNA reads TGCGCCAGCAGCCAAGAATTCTGGAATTCTAACTATGGCTACACCTTC.

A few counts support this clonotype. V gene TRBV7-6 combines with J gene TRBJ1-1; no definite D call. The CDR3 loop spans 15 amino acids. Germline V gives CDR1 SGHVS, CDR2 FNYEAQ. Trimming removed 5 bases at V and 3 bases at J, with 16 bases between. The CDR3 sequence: CASSPYVGRDTEAFF. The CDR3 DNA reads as TGTGCCAGCAGCCCCTATGTGGGTCGTGACACTGAAGCTTTCTTT. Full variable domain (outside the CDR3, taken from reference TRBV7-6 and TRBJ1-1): GAGVSQSPRYKVTKRGQDVALRCDPISGHVSLYWYRQALGQGPEFLTYFNYEAQQDKSGLPNDRFSAERPEGSISTLTIQRTEQRDSAMYRCASSPYVGRDTEAFFGQGTRLTVV.

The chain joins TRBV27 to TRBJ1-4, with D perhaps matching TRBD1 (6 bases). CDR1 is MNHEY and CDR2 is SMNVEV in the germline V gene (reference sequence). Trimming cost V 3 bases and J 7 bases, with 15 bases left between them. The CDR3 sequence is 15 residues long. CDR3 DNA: TGTGCCAGCAGTTTCATAGGGGGGCCCGGTGAAAAACTGTTTTTT. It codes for CASSFIGGPGEKLFF.

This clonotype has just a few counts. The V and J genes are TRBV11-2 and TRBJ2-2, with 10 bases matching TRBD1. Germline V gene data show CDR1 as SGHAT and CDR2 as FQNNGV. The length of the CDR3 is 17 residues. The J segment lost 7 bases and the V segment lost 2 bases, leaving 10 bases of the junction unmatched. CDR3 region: CASSLRPRQGAGGELFF. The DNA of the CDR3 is TGTGCCAGCAGCTTAAGACCTCGACAGGGGGCGGGCGGGGAGCTGTTTTTT.

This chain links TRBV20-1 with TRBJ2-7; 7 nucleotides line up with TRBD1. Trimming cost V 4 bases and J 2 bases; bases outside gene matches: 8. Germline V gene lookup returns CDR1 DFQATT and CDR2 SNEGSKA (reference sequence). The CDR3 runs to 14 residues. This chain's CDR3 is CSAKGAVAAYEQYF. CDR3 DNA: TGCAGTGCTAAGGGGGCCGTCGCGGCCTACGAGCAGTACTTC.

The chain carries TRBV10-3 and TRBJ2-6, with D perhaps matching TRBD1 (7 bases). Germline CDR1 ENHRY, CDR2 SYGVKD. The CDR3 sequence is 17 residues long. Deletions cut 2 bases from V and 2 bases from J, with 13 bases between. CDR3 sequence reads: CAISEEPGGPGANVLTF. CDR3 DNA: TGTGCCATCAGTGAGGAGCCAGGGGGGCCTGGGGCCAACGTCCTGACTTTC.

The CDR3 sequence: CASRLGQGDNSPLHF. The CDR3 DNA reads TGTGCCAGCAGACTCGGACAGGGTGACAATTCACCCCTCCACTTT. This chain connects TRBV2 to TRBJ1-6, with 8 nucleotides matching TRBD1. V lost 6 bases and J lost 7; bases outside the gene matches: 8. The CDR3 consists of 15 residues. Germline V gene sequence: CDR1 SNHLY, CDR2 FYNNEI. The full variable domain, completed using reference TRBV2 and TRBJ1-6, is EPEVTQTPSHQVTQMGQEVILRCVPISNHLYFYWYRQILGQKVEFLVSFYNNEISEKSEIFDDQFSVERPDGSNFTLKIRSTKLEDSAMYFCASRLGQGDNSPLHFGNGTRLTVT.

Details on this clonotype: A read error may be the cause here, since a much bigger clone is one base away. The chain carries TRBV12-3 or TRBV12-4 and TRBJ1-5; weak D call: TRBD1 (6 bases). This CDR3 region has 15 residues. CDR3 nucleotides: TGTGCCAACAGTTCGGCAGGGGTTAGCAATCAGCCCCAGCATTTT. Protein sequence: CANSSAGVSNQPQHF.

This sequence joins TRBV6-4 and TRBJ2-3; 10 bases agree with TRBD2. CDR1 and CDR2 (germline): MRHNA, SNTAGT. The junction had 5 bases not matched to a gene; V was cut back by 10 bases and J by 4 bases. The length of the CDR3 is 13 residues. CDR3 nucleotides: TGTGCCATCGAGCGGGGGGGCCCAGATACGCAGTATTTT. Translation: CAIERGGPDTQYF.

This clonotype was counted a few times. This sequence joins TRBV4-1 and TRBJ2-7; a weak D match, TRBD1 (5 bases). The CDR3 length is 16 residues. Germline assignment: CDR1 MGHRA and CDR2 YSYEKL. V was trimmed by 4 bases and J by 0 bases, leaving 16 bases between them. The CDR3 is CASSPVRAGSSYEQYF. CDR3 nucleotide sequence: TGCGCCAGCAGCCCAGTCAGGGCCGGTAGCTCCTACGAGCAGTACTTC.

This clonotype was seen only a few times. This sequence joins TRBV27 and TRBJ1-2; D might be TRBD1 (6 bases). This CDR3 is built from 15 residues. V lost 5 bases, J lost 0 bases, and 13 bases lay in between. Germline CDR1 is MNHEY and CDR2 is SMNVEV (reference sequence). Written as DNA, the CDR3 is TGTGCCAGCAGTCCCAGACAGGCTTCTAACTATGGCTACACCTTC. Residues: CASSPRQASNYGYTF.

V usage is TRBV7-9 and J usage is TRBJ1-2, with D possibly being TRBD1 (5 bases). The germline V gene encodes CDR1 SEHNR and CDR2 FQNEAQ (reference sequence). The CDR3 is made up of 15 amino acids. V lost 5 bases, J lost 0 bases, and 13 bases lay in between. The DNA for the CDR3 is TGTGCCAGCAGCCTGGGGGAGGCCCCTAACTATGGCTACACCTTC. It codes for CASSLGEAPNYGYTF.

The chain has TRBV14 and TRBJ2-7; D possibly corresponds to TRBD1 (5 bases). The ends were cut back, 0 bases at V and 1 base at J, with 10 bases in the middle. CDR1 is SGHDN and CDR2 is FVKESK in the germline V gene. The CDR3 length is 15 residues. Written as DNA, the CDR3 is TGTGCCAGCAGCCAAGAACCAGGGATATCCTACGAGCAGTACTTC. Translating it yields CASSQEPGISYEQYF.

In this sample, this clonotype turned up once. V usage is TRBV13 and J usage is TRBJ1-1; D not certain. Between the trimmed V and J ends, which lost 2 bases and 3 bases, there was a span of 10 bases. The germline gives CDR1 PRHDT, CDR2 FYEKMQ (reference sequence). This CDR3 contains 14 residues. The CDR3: CASSLRTEDTEAFF. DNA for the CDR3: TGTGCCAGCAGCTTACGGACGGAGGACACTGAAGCTTTCTTT.

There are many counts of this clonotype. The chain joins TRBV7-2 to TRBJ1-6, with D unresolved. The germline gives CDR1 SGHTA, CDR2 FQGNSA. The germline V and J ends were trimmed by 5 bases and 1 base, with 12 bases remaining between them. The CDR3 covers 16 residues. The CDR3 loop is CASSPSVWSYNSPLHF. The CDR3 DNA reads TGTGCCAGCAGCCCCTCTGTTTGGTCCTATAATTCACCCCTCCACTTT.

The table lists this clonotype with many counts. CDR3 protein: CASSFRAGGGEQFF. CDR3 nucleotides: TGTGCCAGCAGCTTTCGAGCGGGGGGAGGGGAGCAGTTCTTC. The chain is built from TRBV7-2 and TRBJ2-1; TRBD2 aligns across 9 bases. J was trimmed by 10 bases and V by 3 bases; bases with no gene match: 7. The germline V gene encodes CDR1 SGHTA and CDR2 FQGNSA. This CDR3 region has 14 residues.

CDR3: CASTHAGNQETQYF. CDR3 DNA: TGTGCCAGCACGCATGCAGGGAACCAAGAGACCCAGTACTTC. The chain has TRBV12-3 or TRBV12-4 and TRBJ2-5, with D maybe TRBD1 (5 bases). This CDR3 comprises 14 residues. V was trimmed by 7 bases and J by 0 bases, leaving 12 bases between them.

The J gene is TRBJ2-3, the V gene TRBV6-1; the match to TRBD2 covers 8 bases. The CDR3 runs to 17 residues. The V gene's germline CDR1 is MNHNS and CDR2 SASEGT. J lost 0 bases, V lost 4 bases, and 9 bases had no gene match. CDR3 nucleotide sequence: TGTGCCAGCAGTGCGAGGGTGACTAGCGCTAGCACAGATACGCAGTATTTT. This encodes CASSARVTSASTDTQYF.

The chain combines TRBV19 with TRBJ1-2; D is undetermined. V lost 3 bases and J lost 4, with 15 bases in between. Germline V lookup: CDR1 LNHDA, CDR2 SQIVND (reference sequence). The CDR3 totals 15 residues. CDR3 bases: TGTGCCAGTAGTATTGGAATAGGGTCGGCCTATGGCTACACCTTC. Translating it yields CASSIGIGSAYGYTF. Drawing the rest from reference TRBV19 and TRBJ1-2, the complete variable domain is DGGITQSPKYLFRKEGQNVTLSCEQNLNHDAMYWYRQDPGQGLRLIYYSQIVNDFQKGDIAEGYSVSREKKESFPLTVTSAQKNPTAFYLCASSIGIGSAYGYTFGSGTRLTVV.

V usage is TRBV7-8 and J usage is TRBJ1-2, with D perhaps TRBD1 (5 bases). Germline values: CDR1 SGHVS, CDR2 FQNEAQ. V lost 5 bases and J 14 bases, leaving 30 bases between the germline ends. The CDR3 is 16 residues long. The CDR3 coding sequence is TGTGCCAGCAGCATCACTCAGCCCTCGGGTCCACGGGGGTGTACCTTC. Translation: CASSITQPSGPRGCTF.

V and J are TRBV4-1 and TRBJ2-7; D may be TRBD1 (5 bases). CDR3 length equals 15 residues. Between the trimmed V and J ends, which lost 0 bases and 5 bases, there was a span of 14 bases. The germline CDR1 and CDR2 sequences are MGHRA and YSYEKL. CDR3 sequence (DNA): TGCGCCAGCAGCCAAGATCAGGGTAGCCCAGACGAGCAGTACTTC. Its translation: CASSQDQGSPDEQYF.

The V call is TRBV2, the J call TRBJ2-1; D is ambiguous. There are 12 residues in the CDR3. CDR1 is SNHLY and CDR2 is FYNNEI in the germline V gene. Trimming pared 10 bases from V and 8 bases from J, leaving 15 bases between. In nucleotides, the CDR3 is TGTGCCACCCGGCCATCAAGGGATGAGCAGTTCTTC. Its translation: CATRPSRDEQFF.